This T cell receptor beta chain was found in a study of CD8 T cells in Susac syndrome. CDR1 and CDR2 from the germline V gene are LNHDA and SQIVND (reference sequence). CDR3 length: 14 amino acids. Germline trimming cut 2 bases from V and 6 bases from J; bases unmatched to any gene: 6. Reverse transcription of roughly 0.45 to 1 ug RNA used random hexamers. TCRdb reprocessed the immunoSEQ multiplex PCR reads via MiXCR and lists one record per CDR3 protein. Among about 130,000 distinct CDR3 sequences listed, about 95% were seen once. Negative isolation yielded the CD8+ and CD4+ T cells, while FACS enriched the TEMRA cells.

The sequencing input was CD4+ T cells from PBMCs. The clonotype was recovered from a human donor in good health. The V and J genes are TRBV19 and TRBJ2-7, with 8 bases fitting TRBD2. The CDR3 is CASSITSGMGEQYF. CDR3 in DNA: TGTGCCAGTAGTATAACTAGCGGTATGGGCGAGCAGTACTTC.